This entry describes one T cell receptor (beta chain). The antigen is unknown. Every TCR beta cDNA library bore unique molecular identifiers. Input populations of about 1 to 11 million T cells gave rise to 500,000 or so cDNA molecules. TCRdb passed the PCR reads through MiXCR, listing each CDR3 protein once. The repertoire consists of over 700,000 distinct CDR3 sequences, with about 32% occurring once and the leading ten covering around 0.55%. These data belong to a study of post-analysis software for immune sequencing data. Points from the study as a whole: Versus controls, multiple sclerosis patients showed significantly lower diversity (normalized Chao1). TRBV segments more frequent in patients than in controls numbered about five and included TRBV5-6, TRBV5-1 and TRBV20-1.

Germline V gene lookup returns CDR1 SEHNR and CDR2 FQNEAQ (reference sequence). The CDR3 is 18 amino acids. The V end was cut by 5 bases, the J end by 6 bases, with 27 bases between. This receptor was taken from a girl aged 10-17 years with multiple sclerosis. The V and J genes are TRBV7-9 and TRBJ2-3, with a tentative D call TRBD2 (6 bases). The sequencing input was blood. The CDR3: CASSPPESWTTPYDTQYF. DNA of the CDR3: TGTGCCAGCAGCCCACCCGAATCCTGGACTACCCCGTACGATACGCAGTATTTT.